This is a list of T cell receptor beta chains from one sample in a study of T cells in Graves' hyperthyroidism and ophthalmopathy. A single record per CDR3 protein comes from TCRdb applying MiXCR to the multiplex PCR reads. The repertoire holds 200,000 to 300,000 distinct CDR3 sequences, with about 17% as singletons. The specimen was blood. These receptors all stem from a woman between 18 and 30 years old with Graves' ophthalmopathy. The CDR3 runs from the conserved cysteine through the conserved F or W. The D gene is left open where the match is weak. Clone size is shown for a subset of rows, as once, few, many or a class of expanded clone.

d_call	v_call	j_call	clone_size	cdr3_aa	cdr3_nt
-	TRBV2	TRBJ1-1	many	CASSFSENTEAFF	TGTGCCAGCAGTTTTTCTGAGAACACTGAAGCTTTCTTT
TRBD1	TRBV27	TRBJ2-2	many	CASSSSFSLQGRYGELFF	TGTGCCAGCAGTTCCTCCTTCTCGCTACAGGGGCGCTATGGGGAGCTGTTTTTT
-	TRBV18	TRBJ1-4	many	CASSTTGITNEKLFF	TGTGCCAGCTCAACCACAGGGATAACTAATGAAAAACTGTTTTTT
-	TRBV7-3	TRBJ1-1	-	CASSQDFFTRIGPHEAFF	TGTGCCAGCAGCCAAGACTTTTTCACTAGAATCGGACCGCATGAAGCTTTCTTT
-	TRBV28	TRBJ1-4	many	CATKVRDTANEKLFF	TGTGCCACAAAAGTCCGGGACACGGCTAATGAAAAACTGTTTTTT
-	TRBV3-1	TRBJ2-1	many	CASSPRRNEQFF	TGTGCCAGCAGCCCCCGGAGGAATGAGCAGTTCTTC
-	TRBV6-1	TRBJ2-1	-	CASSYRPDSYNEQFF	TGTGCCAGCAGTTATCGTCCTGACTCCTACAATGAGCAGTTCTTC
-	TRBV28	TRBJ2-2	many	CASSFYQGRAGELFF	TGTGCCAGCAGTTTTTATCAGGGTAGGGCCGGGGAGCTGTTTTTT
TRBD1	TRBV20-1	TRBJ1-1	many	CSATRDRGLTEAFF	TGCAGTGCTACACGCGACAGGGGGCTCACTGAAGCTTTCTTT
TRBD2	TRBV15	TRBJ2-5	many	CATRLAGDQETQYF	TGTGCCACCCGACTCGCGGGAGACCAAGAGACCCAGTACTTC
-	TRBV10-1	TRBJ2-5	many	CASNRETQYF	TGCGCCAGCAATCGGGAGACCCAGTACTTC
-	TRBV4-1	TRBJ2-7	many	CASSHKGGDLLGEQYF	TGCGCCAGCAGCCACAAAGGTGGAGACCTCTTGGGGGAGCAGTACTTC
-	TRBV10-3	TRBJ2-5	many	CAISAFSGGSKETQYF	TGTGCCATCAGTGCCTTTTCAGGGGGGTCTAAAGAGACCCAGTACTTC
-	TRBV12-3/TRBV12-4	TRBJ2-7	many	CASSLVGRVGYEQYF	TGTGCCAGCAGTTTAGTCGGCAGGGTAGGCTACGAGCAGTACTTC
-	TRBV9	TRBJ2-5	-	CASSVAGEETQYF	TGTGCCAGCAGCGTAGCAGGGGAAGAGACCCAGTACTTC
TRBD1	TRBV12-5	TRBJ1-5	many	CASAPGQGVNQPQHF	TGTGCTAGTGCCCCGGGACAGGGGGTCAATCAGCCCCAGCATTTT
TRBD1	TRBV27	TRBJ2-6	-	CATQPRDRVFGANVLTF	TGTGCCACCCAACCCCGGGACAGGGTCTTCGGGGCCAACGTCCTGACTTTC
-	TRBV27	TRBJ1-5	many	CASSLSGSVKEPQHF	TGTGCCAGCAGTTTATCGGGCAGCGTCAAGGAGCCCCAGCATTTT
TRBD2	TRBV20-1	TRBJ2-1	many	CSARGTSGGALRSYNEQFF	TGCAGTGCTAGAGGGACTAGCGGGGGGGCCTTACGTTCCTACAATGAGCAGTTCTTC
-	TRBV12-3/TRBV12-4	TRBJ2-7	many	CASSFGIRGEQYF	TGTGCCAGCAGTTTCGGAATAAGGGGCGAGCAGTACTTC
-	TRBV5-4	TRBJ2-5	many	CASRPTERETQYF	TGTGCCAGCAGACCGACAGAGAGGGAGACCCAGTACTTC
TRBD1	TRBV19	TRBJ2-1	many	CASRSTGFDNEQFF	TGTGCCAGTAGATCGACAGGGTTTGACAATGAGCAGTTCTTC
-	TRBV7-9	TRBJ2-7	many	CASSPNGYAEQYF	TGTGCCAGCAGCCCGAACGGATACGCCGAGCAGTACTTC
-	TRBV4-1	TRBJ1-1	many	CASSSDASPGTEAFF	TGCGCCAGCAGCTCCGATGCCAGTCCCGGAACTGAAGCTTTCTTT
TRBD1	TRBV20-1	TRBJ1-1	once	CSASNQDRGLRAFF	TGCAGTGCTAGCAACCAGGACAGGGGGCTGAGAGCTTTCTTT
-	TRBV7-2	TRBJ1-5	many	CASSSQGLVGPQHF	TGTGCCAGCAGCTCTCAGGGCCTCGTGGGGCCCCAGCATTTT
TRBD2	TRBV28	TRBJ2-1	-	CASLAGAYNEQFF	TGTGCCAGCCTAGCGGGAGCCTACAATGAGCAGTTCTTC
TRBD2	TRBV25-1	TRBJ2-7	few	CASSDRGVTSDTYEQYF	TGTGCCAGCAGTGATCGGGGCGTGACTAGCGACACATACGAGCAGTACTTC
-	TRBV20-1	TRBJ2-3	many	CSAIIPLGTDTQYF	TGCAGTGCTATCATTCCTTTAGGAACAGATACGCAGTATTTT
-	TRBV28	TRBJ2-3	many	CASSYHITDTQYF	TGTGCCAGCAGCTACCATATCACAGATACGCAGTATTTT
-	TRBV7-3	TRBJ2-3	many	CASSLTFGGRGTDTQYF	TGTGCCAGCAGCTTAACGTTCGGGGGGCGAGGCACAGATACGCAGTATTTT
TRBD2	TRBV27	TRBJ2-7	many	CASRRREDFSYEQYF	TGTGCCAGCAGGCGGCGGGAGGACTTCTCCTACGAGCAGTACTTC
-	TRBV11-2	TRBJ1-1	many	CASIKTRGARNTEAFF	TGTGCCAGCATCAAAACCCGGGGTGCAAGGAACACTGAAGCTTTCTTT
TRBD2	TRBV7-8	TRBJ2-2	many	CASSLDRAGGPNTGELFF	TGTGCCAGCAGCTTAGATCGAGCGGGAGGACCGAACACCGGGGAGCTGTTTTTT
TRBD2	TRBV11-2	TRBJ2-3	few	CASSPRTSGGAYTQYF	TGTGCCAGCAGCCCCCGGACTAGCGGGGGGGCCTATACGCAGTATTTT
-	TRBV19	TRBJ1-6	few	CASSPLDLYNSPLHF	TGTGCCAGTAGTCCCCTGGACCTATATAATTCACCCCTCCACTTT
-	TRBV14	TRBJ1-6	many	CASSQEGVNSPLHF	TGTGCCAGCAGCCAAGAAGGAGTGAATTCACCCCTCCACTTT
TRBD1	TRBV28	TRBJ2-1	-	CASNRGTGTIGEQFF	TGTGCCAGCAATCGAGGGACAGGGACAATTGGGGAGCAGTTCTTC
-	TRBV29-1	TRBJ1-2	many	CSVTRSGFGGYTF	TGCAGCGTCACCCGGTCGGGATTCGGGGGCTACACCTTC
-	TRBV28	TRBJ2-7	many	CASSLSDNRNYEQYF	TGTGCCAGCAGTTTATCGGACAATCGAAACTACGAGCAGTACTTC
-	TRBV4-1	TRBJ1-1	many	CASSQLGGLPAFF	TGCGCCAGCAGCCAATTAGGAGGGCTGCCAGCTTTCTTT
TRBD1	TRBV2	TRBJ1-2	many	CASSEEGTGIGYTF	TGTGCCAGCAGTGAAGAGGGGACAGGGATCGGCTACACCTTC
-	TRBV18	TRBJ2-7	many	CASSPNSYEQYF	TGTGCCAGCTCACCAAACTCCTACGAGCAGTACTTC
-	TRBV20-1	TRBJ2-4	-	CSARDLNRLAKNIQYF	TGCAGTGCTAGAGATCTTAATAGACTAGCCAAAAACATTCAGTACTTC
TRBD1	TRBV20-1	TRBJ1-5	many	CSARDQGGQPQHF	TGCAGTGCTAGAGATCAGGGGGGGCAGCCCCAGCATTTT
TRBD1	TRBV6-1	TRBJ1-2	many	CASSSTRQGGYTF	TGTGCCAGCAGTTCGACCCGACAGGGTGGCTACACCTTC
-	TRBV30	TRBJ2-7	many	CAWGRSYEQYF	TGTGCCTGGGGCAGGTCCTACGAGCAGTACTTC
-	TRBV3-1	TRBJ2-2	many	CASSQEFEEGTGELFF	TGTGCCAGCAGCCAAGAGTTTGAGGAGGGCACCGGGGAGCTGTTTTTT
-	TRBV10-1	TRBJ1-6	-	CAISGSGRESSYNSPLHF	TGTGCCATCAGTGGCTCAGGGCGGGAGAGCTCCTATAATTCACCCCTCCACTTT
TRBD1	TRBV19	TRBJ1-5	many	CASTTTGGSNQPQHF	TGTGCCAGTACGACTACAGGGGGGAGCAATCAGCCCCAGCATTTT
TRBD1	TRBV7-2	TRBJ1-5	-	CASSSLGTGIRPQHF	TGTGCCAGCAGTTCTCTCGGGACAGGCATTAGGCCCCAGCATTTT
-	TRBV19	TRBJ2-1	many	CASSVSWGETYNEQFF	TGTGCCAGTAGTGTCTCATGGGGGGAGACATACAATGAGCAGTTCTTC
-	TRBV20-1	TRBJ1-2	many	CSARGGGPGGYTF	TGCAGTGCTAGAGGTGGGGGGCCGGGGGGCTACACCTTC
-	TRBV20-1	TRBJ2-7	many	CSAVQTEQYF	TGCAGTGCCGTACAAACCGAGCAGTACTTC
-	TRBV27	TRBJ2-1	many	CASTRVGGHYNEQFF	TGTGCCAGCACCCGTGTCGGGGGGCACTACAATGAGCAGTTCTTC
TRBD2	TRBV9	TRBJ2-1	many	CASSVVASGRGYNEQFF	TGTGCCAGCAGCGTAGTCGCTAGCGGGAGGGGATACAATGAGCAGTTCTTC
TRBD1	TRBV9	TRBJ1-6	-	CASSVRQGADPPLHF	TGTGCCAGCAGCGTGAGACAGGGGGCAGATCCACCCCTCCACTTT
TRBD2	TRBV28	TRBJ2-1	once	CASSLYTSGGREQFF	TGTGCCAGCAGTTTATATACTAGCGGGGGCCGGGAGCAGTTCTTC